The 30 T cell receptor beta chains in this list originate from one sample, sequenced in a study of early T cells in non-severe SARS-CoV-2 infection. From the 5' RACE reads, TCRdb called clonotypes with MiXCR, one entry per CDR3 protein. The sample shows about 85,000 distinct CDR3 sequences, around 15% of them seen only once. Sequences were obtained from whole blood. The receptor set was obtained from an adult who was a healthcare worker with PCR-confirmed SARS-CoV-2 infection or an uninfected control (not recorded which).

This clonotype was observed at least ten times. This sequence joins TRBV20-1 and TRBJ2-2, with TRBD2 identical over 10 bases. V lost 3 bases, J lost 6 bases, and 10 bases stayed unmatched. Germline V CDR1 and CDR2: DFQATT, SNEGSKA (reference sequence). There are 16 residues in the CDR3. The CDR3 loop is CSASPASGRGSGELFF. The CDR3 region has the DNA TGCAGTGCTAGTCCGGCTAGCGGGAGAGGGTCCGGGGAGCTGTTTTTT.

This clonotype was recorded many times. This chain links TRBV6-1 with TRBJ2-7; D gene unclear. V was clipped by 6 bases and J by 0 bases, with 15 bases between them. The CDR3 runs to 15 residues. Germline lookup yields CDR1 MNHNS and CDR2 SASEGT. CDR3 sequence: CASRSGPRSSYEQYF. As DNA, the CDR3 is TGTGCCAGCAGATCTGGACCCAGAAGCTCCTACGAGCAGTACTTC.

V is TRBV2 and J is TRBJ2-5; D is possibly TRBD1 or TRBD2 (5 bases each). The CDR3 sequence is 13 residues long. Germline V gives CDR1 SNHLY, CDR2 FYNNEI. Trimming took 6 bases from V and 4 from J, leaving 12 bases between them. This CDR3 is CASRGPLGETQYF. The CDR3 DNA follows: TGTGCCAGCAGGGGACCTCTTGGAGAGACCCAGTACTTC.

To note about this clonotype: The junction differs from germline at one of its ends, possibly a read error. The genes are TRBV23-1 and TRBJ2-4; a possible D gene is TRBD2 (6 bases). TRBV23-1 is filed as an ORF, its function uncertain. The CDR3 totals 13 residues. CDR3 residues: CASSLREVYIQYF. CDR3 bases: TGCGCCAGTAGTCTAAGGGAGGTATACATTCAGTACTTC.

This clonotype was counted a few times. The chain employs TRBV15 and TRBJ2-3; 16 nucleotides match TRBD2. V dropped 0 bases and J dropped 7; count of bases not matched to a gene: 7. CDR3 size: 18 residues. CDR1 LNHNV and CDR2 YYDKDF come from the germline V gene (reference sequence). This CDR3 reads CATSRDRRGLAGGNTQYF. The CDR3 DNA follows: TGTGCCACCAGCAGAGATAGAAGGGGACTAGCGGGAGGGAATACGCAGTATTTT.

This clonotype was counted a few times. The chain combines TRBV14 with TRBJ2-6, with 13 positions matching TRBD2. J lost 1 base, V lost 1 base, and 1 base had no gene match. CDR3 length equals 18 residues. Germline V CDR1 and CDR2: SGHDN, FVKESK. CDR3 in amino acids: CASSQGLAGGSGANVLTF. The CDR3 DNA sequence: TGTGCCAGCAGCCAAGGACTAGCGGGAGGTTCTGGGGCCAACGTCCTGACTTTC.

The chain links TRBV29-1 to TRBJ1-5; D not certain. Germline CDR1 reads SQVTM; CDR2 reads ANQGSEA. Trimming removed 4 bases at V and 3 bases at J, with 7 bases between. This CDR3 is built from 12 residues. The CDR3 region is CSVARDNQPQHF. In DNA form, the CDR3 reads TGCAGCGTTGCTAGGGACAATCAGCCCCAGCATTTT. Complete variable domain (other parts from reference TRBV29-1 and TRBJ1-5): SAVISQKPSRDICQRGTSLTIQCQVDSQVTMMFWYRQQPGQSLTLIATANQGSEATYESGFVIDKFPISRPNLTFSTLTVSNMSPEDSSIYLCSVARDNQPQHFGDGTRLSIL.

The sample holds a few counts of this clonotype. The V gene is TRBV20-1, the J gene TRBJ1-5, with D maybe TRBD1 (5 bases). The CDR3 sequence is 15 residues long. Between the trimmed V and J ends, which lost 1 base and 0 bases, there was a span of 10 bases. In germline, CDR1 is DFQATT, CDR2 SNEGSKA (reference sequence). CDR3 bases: TGCAGTGCTAGAGCCCGGACAACTAGCAATCAGCCCCAGCATTTT. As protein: CSARARTTSNQPQHF.

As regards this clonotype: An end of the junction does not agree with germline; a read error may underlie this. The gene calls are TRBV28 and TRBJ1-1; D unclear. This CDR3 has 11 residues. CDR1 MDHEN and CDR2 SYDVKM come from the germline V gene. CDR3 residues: CVSEGNTEAFF. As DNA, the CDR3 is TGTGTCAGCGAGGGTAACACTGAAGCTTTCTTT.

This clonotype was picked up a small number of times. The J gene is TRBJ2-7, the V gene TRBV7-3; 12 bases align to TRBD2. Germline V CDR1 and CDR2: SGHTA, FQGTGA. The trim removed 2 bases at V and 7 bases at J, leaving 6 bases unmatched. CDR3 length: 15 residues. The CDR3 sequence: CASSLQSSGRGEQYF. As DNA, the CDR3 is TGTGCCAGCAGCTTACAGTCTAGCGGGAGGGGTGAGCAGTACTTC.

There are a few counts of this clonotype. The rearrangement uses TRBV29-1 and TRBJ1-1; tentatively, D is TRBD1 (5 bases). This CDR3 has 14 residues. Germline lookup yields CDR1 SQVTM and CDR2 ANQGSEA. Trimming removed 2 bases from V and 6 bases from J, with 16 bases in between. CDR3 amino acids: CSVEYVGRLAEAFF. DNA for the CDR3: TGCAGCGTTGAATATGTGGGGCGGCTGGCTGAAGCTTTCTTT. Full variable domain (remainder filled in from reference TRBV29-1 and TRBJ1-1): SAVISQKPSRDICQRGTSLTIQCQVDSQVTMMFWYRQQPGQSLTLIATANQGSEATYESGFVIDKFPISRPNLTFSTLTVSNMSPEDSSIYLCSVEYVGRLAEAFFGQGTRLTVV.

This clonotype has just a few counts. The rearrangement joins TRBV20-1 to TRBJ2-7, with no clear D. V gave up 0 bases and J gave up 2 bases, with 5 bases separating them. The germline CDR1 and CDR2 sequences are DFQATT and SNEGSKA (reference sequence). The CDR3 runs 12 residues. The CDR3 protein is CSARDVTYEQYF. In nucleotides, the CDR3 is TGCAGTGCTAGAGATGTGACCTACGAGCAGTACTTC.

Here the CDR3 DNA reads TGCGCCAGCAGCCCCGAGCTAGTCTCCTACGAGCAGTACTTC. Its translation: CASSPELVSYEQYF. The genes are TRBV5-1 and TRBJ2-7, with D hard to call. V dropped 4 bases and J dropped 0 bases, with 11 bases sitting between them. CDR1 and CDR2 from the germline V gene are SGHRS and YFSETQ. The CDR3 loop spans 14 amino acids.

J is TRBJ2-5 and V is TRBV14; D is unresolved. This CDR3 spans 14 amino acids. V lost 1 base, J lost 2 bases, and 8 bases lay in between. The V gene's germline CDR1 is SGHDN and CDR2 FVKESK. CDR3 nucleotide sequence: TGTGCCAGCAGCCAAGTCCGGGCTCAAGAGACCCAGTACTTC. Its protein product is CASSQVRAQETQYF.

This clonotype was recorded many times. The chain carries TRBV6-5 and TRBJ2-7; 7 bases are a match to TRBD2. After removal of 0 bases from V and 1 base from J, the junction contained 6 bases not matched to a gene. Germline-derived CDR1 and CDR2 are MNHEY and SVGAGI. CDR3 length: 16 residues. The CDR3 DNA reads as TGTGCCAGCAGTTACTCGGGGCTAGCGGCTTCCTACGAGCAGTACTTC. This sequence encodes CASSYSGLAASYEQYF.

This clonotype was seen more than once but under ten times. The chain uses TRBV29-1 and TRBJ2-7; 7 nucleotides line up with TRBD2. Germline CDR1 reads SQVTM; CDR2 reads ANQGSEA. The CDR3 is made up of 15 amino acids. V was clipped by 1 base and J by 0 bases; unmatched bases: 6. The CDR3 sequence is CSVEVGGSYSYEQYF. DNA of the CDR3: TGCAGCGTTGAAGTGGGGGGGTCCTACTCCTACGAGCAGTACTTC.

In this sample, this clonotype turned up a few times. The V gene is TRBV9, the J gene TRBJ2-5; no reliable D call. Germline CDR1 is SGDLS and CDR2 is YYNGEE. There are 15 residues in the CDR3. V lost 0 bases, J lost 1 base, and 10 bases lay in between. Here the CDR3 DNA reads TGTGCCAGCAGCGTAGTGGGCCGAACCCAAGAGACCCAGTACTTC. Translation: CASSVVGRTQETQYF.

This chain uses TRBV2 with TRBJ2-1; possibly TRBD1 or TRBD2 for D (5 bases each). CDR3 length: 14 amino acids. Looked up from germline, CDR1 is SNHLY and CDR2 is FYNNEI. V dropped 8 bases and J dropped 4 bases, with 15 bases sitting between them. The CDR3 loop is CASSGTNNYNEQFF. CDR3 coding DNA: TGTGCCAGCTCCGGGACGAATAATTACAATGAGCAGTTCTTC.

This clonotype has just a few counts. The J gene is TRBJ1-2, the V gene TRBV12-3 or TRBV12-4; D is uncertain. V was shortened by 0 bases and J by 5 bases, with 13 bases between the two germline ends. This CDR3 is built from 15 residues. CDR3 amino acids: CASSLAPGSTYGYTF. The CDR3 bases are TGTGCCAGCAGTTTAGCCCCAGGAAGTACATATGGCTACACCTTC.

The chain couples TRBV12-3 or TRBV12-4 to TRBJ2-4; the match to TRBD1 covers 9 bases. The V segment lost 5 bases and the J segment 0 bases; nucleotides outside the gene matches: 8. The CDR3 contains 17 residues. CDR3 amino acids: CASSPNRGLGAKNIQYF. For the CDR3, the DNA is TGTGCCAGCAGTCCCAACAGGGGGCTTGGAGCCAAAAACATTCAGTACTTC.

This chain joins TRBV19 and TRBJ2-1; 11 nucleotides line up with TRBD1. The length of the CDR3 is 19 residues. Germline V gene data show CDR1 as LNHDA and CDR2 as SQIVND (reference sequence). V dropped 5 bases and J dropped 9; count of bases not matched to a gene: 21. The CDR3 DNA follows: TGTGCCAGTAGTCGCCTGACCCTAGCCCGGGACAGGGGGACGGGTGAGCAGTTCTTC. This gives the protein CASSRLTLARDRGTGEQFF. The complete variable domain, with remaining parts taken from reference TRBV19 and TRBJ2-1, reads DGGITQSPKYLFRKEGQNVTLSCEQNLNHDAMYWYRQDPGQGLRLIYYSQIVNDFQKGDIAEGYSVSREKKESFPLTVTSAQKNPTAFYLCASSRLTLARDRGTGEQFFGPGTRLTVL.

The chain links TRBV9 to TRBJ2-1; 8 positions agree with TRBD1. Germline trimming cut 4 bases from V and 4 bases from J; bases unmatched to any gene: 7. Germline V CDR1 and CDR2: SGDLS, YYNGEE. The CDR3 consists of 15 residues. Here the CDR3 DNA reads TGTGCCAGCAGCACCCCAGGGGGCTCATACAATGAGCAGTTCTTC. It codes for CASSTPGGSYNEQFF. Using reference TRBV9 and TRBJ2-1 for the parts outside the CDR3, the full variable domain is DSGVTQTPKHLITATGQRVTLRCSPRSGDLSVYWYQQSLDQGLQFLIQYYNGEERAKGNILERFSAQQFPDLHSELNLSSLELGDSALYFCASSTPGGSYNEQFFGPGTRLTVL.

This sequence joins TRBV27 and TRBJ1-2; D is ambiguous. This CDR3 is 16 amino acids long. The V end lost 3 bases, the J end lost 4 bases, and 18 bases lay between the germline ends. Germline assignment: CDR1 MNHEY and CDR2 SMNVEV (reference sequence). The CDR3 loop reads CASSFFPHQTGYGYTF. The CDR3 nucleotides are TGTGCCAGCAGTTTTTTCCCCCACCAGACGGGCTATGGCTACACCTTC.

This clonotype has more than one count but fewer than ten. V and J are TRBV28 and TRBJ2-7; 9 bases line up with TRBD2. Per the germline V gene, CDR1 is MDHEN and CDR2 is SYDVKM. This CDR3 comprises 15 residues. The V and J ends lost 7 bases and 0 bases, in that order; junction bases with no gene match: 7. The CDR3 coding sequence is TGTGCCAGCAAGCCTAGCGGGGTGAGCTCCTACGAGCAGTACTTC. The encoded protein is CASKPSGVSSYEQYF.

The CDR3 loop reads CASNRITGTSAFRGEQFF. CDR3 in DNA: TGTGCCAGCAACCGGATTACCGGGACTAGCGCTTTCCGGGGTGAGCAGTTCTTC. The V gene is TRBV7-8, the J gene TRBJ2-1; 10 positions agree with TRBD2. After removal of 7 bases from V and 9 bases from J, the junction contained 21 bases not matched to a gene. Looked up from germline, CDR1 is SGHVS and CDR2 is FQNEAQ. The CDR3 extends over 18 amino acids.

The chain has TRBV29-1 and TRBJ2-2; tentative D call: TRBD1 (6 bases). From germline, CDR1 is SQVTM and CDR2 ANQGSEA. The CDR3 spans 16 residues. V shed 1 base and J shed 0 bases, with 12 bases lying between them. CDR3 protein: CSVEVRTETNTGELFF. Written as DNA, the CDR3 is TGCAGCGTTGAAGTACGGACAGAAACGAACACCGGGGAGCTGTTTTTT.

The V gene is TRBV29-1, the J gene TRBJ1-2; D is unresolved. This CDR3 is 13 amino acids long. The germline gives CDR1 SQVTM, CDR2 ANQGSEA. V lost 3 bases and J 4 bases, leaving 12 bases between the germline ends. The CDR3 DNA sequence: TGCAGCGTTGATTCGCTAAGAGGCTATGGCTACACCTTC. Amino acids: CSVDSLRGYGYTF.

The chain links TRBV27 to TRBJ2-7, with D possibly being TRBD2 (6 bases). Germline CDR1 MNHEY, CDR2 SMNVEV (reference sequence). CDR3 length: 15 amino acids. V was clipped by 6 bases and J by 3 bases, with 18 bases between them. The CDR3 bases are TGTGCCAGCAGATTTGGGACTTCCCCGAACTACGAGCAGTACTTC. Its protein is CASRFGTSPNYEQYF.

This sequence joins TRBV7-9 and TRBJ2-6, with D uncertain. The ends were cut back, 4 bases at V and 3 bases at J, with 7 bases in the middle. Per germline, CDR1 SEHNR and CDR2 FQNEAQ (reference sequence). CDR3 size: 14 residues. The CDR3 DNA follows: TGTGCCAGCAGCTCGCTAAATGGGGCCAACGTCCTGACTTTC. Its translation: CASSSLNGANVLTF.

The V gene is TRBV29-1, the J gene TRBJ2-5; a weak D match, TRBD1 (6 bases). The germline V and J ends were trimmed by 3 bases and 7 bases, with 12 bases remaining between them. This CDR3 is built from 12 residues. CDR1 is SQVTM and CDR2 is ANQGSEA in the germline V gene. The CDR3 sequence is CSVESTGLTQYF. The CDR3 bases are TGCAGCGTTGAGAGCACAGGGTTGACCCAGTACTTC. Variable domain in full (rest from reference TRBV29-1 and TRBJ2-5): SAVISQKPSRDICQRGTSLTIQCQVDSQVTMMFWYRQQPGQSLTLIATANQGSEATYESGFVIDKFPISRPNLTFSTLTVSNMSPEDSSIYLCSVESTGLTQYFGPGTRLLVL.